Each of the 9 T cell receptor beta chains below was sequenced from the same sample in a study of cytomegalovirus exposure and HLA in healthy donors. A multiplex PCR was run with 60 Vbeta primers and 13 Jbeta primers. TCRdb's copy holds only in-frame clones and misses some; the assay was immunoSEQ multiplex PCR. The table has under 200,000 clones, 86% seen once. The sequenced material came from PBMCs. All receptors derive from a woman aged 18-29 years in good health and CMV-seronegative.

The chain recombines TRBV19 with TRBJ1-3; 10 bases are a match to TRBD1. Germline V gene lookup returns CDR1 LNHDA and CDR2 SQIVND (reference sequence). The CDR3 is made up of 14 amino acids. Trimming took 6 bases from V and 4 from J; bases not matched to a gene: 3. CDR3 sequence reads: CASRTGGGGNTIYF. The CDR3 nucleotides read TGTGCCAGTAGGACAGGGGGCGGAGGAAACACCATATATTTT.

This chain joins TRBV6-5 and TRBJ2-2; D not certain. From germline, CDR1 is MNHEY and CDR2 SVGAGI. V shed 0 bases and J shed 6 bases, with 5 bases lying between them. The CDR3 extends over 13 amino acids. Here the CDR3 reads CASSYSRSGELFF. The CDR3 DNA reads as TGTGCCAGCAGTTACTCGAGGTCCGGGGAGCTGTTTTTT.

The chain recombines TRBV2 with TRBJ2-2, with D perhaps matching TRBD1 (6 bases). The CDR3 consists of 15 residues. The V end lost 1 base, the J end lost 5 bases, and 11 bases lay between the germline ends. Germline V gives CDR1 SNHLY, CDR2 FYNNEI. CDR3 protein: CASSEGGRSTGELFF. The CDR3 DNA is TGTGCCAGCAGTGAAGGGGGGCGAAGTACCGGGGAGCTGTTTTTT.

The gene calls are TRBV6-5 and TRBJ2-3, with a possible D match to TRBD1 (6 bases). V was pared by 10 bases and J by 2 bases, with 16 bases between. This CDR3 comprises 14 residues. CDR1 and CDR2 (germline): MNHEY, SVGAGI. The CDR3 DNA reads TGTGCCACTCAACCCAGGGGCTCCACAGATACGCAGTATTTT. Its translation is CATQPRGSTDTQYF.

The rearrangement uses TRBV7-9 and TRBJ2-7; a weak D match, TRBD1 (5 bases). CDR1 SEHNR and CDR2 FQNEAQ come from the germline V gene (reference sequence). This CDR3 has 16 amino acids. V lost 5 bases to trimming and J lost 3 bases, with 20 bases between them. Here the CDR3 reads CASSLTPSRTNYEQYF. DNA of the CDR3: TGTGCCAGCAGCCTTACGCCTTCGAGGACAAACTACGAGCAGTACTTC.

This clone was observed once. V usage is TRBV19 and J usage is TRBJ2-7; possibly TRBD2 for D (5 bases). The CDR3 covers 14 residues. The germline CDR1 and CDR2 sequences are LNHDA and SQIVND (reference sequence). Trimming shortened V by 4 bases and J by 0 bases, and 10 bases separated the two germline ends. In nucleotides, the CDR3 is TGTGCCAGTAGTACTTCCGGGAACTCCTACGAGCAGTACTTC. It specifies CASSTSGNSYEQYF.

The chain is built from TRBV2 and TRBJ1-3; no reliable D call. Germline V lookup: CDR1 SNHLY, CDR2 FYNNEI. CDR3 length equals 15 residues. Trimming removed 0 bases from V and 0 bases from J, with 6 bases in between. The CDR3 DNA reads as TGTGCCAGCAGTGAAGCGCGAGTCTCTGGAAACACCATATATTTT. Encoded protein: CASSEARVSGNTIYF.

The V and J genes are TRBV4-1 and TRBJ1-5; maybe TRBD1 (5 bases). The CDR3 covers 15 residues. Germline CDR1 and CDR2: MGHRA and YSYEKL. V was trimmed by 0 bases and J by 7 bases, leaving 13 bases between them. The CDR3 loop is CASSQEFREEQPQHF. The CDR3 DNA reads TGCGCCAGCAGCCAAGAATTCAGGGAGGAACAGCCCCAGCATTTT.

CDR3 DNA: TGTGCCAGCAGCCAAGAGGGAGTCGGGAACACCGGGGAGCTGTTTTTT. Its protein is CASSQEGVGNTGELFF. V usage is TRBV4-2 and J usage is TRBJ2-2, with D perhaps TRBD2 (5 bases). Trimming took off 0 bases at V and 1 base at J, with 9 bases between the two ends. The CDR3 has 16 residues. Germline CDR1 reads LGHNA; CDR2 reads YNFKEQ.